A selection of T cell receptor beta chains follows, all from one sample in a study of regulatory T cells in long-lasting Graves disease. Each CDR3 protein is one row after TCRdb ran MiXCR on the multiplex PCR reads. The top ten clones hold approximately 25% of a sample with around 500,000 distinct CDR3 sequences, about 16% of them seen once. The sample was also reused in another study, on T cells in Graves' hyperthyroidism and ophthalmopathy.

The input for sequencing was peripheral blood mononuclear cells (PBMCs), taken at new diagnosis, from a patient treated with antithyroid drugs. These receptors originate from a woman aged 35-65 years with Graves disease. Each CDR3 is given with its conserved first and last residue. The D gene is left open where the match is weak. Size tells how often a clone was seen (once, few, many) or the class of an expanded clone, and some rows leave it out.

>TRBV4-1|TRBJ1-2|.|TRBD1
TGCGCCAGCAGCCAAGACCGACAGGGGTACTATGGCTACACCTTC
CASSQDRQGYYGYTF
>TRBV3-1|TRBJ2-3|few|TRBD2
TGTGCCAGCAGCCTAACGACTCCGGGGGGGCCCGATACGCAGTATTTT
CASSLTTPGGPDTQYF
>TRBV11-3|TRBJ2-3|many|TRBD2
TGTGCCAGCAGCTTAGGACAGCGGGGTGGACCCACAGATACGCAGTATTTT
CASSLGQRGGPTDTQYF
>TRBV19|TRBJ1-2|.|TRBD1
TGTGCCAGCAGTATGGACAGGGAGAAGGGCTACACCTTC
CASSMDREKGYTF
>TRBV5-1|TRBJ1-1|few|.
TGCGCCAGCAGCTTGGTTCAGGCTTGGGGCACTGAAGCTTTCTTT
CASSLVQAWGTEAFF
>TRBV30|TRBJ1-5|many|.
TGTGCCTGGAGCGGCGGTTCCGACGGCAATCAGCCCCAGCATTTT
CAWSGGSDGNQPQHF
>TRBV5-4|TRBJ2-1|.|.
TGTGCCAGCAGCTTTTCGGTCCGTGTGGAGCAGTTCTTC
CASSFSVRVEQFF
>TRBV3-1|TRBJ1-5|many|.
TGTGCCAGCAGCCCAGACTATAGCAATCAGCCCCAGCATTTT
CASSPDYSNQPQHF
>TRBV12-3/TRBV12-4|TRBJ2-5|.|TRBD2
TGTGCCAGCAGTTTCGGGGGGGCTTTTGGCGAGACCCAGTACTTC
CASSFGGAFGETQYF
>TRBV3-1|TRBJ1-2|many|.
TGTGCCAGCAGCCAGGTGGACTATGGCTACACCTTC
CASSQVDYGYTF
>TRBV20-1|TRBJ1-1|many|.
TGCAGTGCGAGCGACGGGGGGCCGAACACTGAAGCTTTCTTT
CSASDGGPNTEAFF
>TRBV5-1|TRBJ1-6|many|TRBD1
TGCGCCAGCACCCCGACAGGGGGGGGTTCACCCCTCCACTTT
CASTPTGGGSPLHF
>TRBV6-2/TRBV6-3|TRBJ2-7|once|TRBD1
TGTGCCAGCAGTGATCCCGGGACAGGGGTTTCGTCAGGGGAGCAGTACTTC
CASSDPGTGVSSGEQYF
>TRBV14|TRBJ1-1|.|.
TGTGCCAGCAGCCAAGATTTAGGCAGCGTGAACACTGAAGCTTTCTTT
CASSQDLGSVNTEAFF
>TRBV28|TRBJ2-7|many|TRBD1
TGTGCCAGCAGCCGGACAGGTCTTACCTACGAGCAGTACTTC
CASSRTGLTYEQYF
>TRBV7-2|TRBJ1-3|.|.
TGTGCCAGCAGCTTAGAGGGACGTCTCGGAAACACCATATATTTT
CASSLEGRLGNTIYF
>TRBV12-3/TRBV12-4|TRBJ1-2|few|.
TGTGCCAGCAGTCCGGGACCTTGGGTCTATGGCTACACCTTC
CASSPGPWVYGYTF
>TRBV6-1|TRBJ1-6|many|.
TGTGCCAGCAGTAGGGGGGGCGCGAGTTCACCCCTCCACTTT
CASSRGGASSPLHF
>TRBV2|TRBJ2-4|many|.
TGTGCCAGCAGCGAAGACGGGAAAAACATTCAGTACTTC
CASSEDGKNIQYF
>TRBV6-1|TRBJ1-2|.|.
TGTGCCAGCAGTCAACGGGAGACGGATGGCTACACCTTC
CASSQRETDGYTF
>TRBV11-2|TRBJ2-5|.|TRBD1
TGTGCCAGCAGCCCCGGGACAGGGGGCTCGGGTCAAGAGACCCAGTACTTC
CASSPGTGGSGQETQYF
>TRBV4-1|TRBJ2-2|few|.
TGCGCCAGCAGCCATGCCGAAGGGACAAGTAACACCGGGGAGCTGTTTTTT
CASSHAEGTSNTGELFF
>TRBV27|TRBJ2-7|.|.
TGTGCCAGCAGTTCCCTTGGGCTACCACCTCAGTACTTC
CASSSLGLPPQYF
>TRBV27|TRBJ1-6|.|TRBD1
TGTGCCAGCAGTTGGGGACAGGATAATTCACCCCTCCACTTT
CASSWGQDNSPLHF
>TRBV10-3|TRBJ1-2|.|TRBD1
TGTGCCATCAGTGAGTTTTCCCGACAGGGCGATGGCTACACCTTC
CAISEFSRQGDGYTF
>TRBV4-1|TRBJ2-1|many|TRBD2
TGCGCCAGCAGCCAGGGACTAGCGGGATACAATGAGCAGTTCTTC
CASSQGLAGYNEQFF